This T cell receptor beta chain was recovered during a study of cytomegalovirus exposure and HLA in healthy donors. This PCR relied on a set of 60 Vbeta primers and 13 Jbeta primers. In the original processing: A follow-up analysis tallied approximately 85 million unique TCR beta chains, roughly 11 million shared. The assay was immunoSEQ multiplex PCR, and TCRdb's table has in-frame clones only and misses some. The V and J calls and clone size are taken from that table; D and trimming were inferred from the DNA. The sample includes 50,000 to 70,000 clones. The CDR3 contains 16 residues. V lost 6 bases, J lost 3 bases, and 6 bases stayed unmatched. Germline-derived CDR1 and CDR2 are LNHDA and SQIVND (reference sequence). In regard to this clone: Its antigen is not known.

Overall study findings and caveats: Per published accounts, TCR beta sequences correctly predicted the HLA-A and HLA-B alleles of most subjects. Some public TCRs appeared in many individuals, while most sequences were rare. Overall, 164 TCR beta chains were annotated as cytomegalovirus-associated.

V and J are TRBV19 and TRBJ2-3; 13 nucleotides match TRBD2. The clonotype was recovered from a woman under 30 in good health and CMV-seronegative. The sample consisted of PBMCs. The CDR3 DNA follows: TGTGCCAGTAGCGGACTAGCGGGAGTAGTTACAGATACGCAGTATTTT. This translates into CASSGLAGVVTDTQYF.